Below, 2 T cell receptor beta chains from the same sample are listed, as sequenced in a study of shared clonotypes between healthy human individuals. The naive CD8 population came from CD45RO-negative cells selected for CCR7, without terminally differentiated effector memory CD45RA+ cells. Measured with immunoSEQ multiplex PCR; TCRdb has only the in-frame clones, and not every one. The sample lists about 2.1 million clones; around 93% were seen once. Sequencing was performed on naive CD8+ T cells from PBMCs. The receptor set was obtained from a man between 18 and 29 years old in good health. Some clones in this sample may be carry-over from other donors' samples.

The chain joins TRBV27 to TRBJ1-5; D is perhaps TRBD1 (5 bases). The CDR3 length is 13 residues. V dropped 5 bases and J dropped 5 bases, with 10 bases sitting between them. CDR1 is MNHEY and CDR2 is SMNVEV in the germline V gene (reference sequence). As DNA, the CDR3 is TGTGCCAGCAGTGCCGGGACCTATCAGCCCCAGCATTTT. Its translation: CASSAGTYQPQHF.

On this clone: Different DNA sequences within this sample yield the same CDR3. This rearrangement joins TRBV29-1 to TRBJ2-7; no definite D call. Germline CDR1 SQVTM, CDR2 ANQGSEA. V was shortened by 5 bases and J by 0 bases, with 5 bases between the two germline ends. The CDR3 loop spans 11 amino acids. The CDR3 bases are TGCAGCGTTCTCATCTCCTACGAGCAGTACTTC. This translates into CSVLISYEQYF.